This is a list of T cell receptor beta chains from one sample in a study of blood T cell repertoires in COVID-19. Measured with immunoSEQ multiplex PCR; TCRdb has only the in-frame clones, and not every one. The sample has about 130,000 clones; around 86% are singletons. The sample comprised peripheral blood. Every receptor here comes from a human donor in a cohort sampled during active COVID-19. The CDR3 runs from the conserved cysteine through the conserved F or W. The D gene is left open where the match is weak. Rows give clone size only sometimes, using once, few, many, or a class for an expanded clone.

V	J	D	size	CDR3	DNA
TRBV5-1	TRBJ2-7	.	once	CASSQGLRLGEQYF	TGCGCCAGCAGCCAGGGACTCCGCCTGGGGGAGCAGTACTTC
TRBV2	TRBJ2-7	TRBD1	.	CASGGQVSYEQYF	TGTGCCAGCGGAGGACAGGTGTCCTACGAGCAGTACTTC
TRBV5-1	TRBJ2-6	.	.	CASSLVAGRSGANVLTF	TGCGCCAGCAGCTTGGTTGCGGGGCGCTCTGGGGCCAACGTCCTGACTTTC
TRBV5-1	TRBJ2-6	.	.	CASSLNRHNSGANVLTF	TGCGCCAGCAGCTTGAACAGGCATAACTCTGGGGCCAACGTCCTGACTTTC
TRBV5-1	TRBJ2-1	.	.	CASRPRGFSNEQFF	TGCGCCAGCAGACCCAGGGGCTTTAGCAATGAGCAGTTCTTC
TRBV5-1	TRBJ2-3	.	.	CASSTDGDTQYF	TGCGCCAGCAGTACAGACGGAGATACGCAGTATTTT
TRBV24-1	TRBJ2-7	TRBD1	.	CATSDPTGDYEQYF	TGTGCCACCAGTGATCCTACAGGGGACTACGAGCAGTACTTC
TRBV11-3	TRBJ2-1	.	.	CASSSGSSSYNEQFF	TGTGCCAGCAGCTCCGGGTCCAGCTCCTACAATGAGCAGTTCTTC
TRBV28	TRBJ2-1	.	.	CASSLSGDKQFF	TGTGCCAGCAGTTTGTCCGGGGATAAGCAGTTCTTC
TRBV4-1	TRBJ2-7	TRBD2	.	CASSLTSGSASYEQYF	TGCGCCAGCAGCCTGACTAGCGGGAGTGCATCCTACGAGCAGTACTTC
TRBV7-8	TRBJ2-7	.	.	CASSSDYSEIGYEQYF	TGTGCCAGCAGCTCGGACTACTCCGAGATTGGATACGAGCAGTACTTC
TRBV24-1	TRBJ2-1	TRBD1	.	CATSERIGDRGVYNEQFF	TGTGCCACCAGTGAGCGGATCGGGGACAGGGGTGTTTACAATGAGCAGTTCTTC
TRBV7-2	TRBJ2-1	.	.	CASSRTNNEQFF	TGTGCCAGCAGCCGGACTAACAATGAGCAGTTCTTC
TRBV19	TRBJ2-7	TRBD1	.	CASSPPGQGDYEQYF	TGTGCCAGTAGCCCTCCGGGACAGGGGGACTACGAGCAGTACTTC
TRBV5-1	TRBJ1-2	TRBD1	few	CASSPGQAVYGYTF	TGCGCCAGCAGTCCCGGACAGGCCGTCTATGGCTACACCTTC
TRBV12-5	TRBJ1-5	TRBD1	.	CASGLTNIRLGQGSDQPQHF	TGTGCTAGTGGTTTGACTAACATCCGGCTGGGACAGGGATCGGATCAGCCCCAGCATTTT
TRBV28	TRBJ2-7	.	.	CASSSSRDFYEQYF	TGTGCCAGCAGTTCGTCCCGGGACTTCTACGAGCAGTACTTC
TRBV7-9	TRBJ2-7	TRBD2	few	CASSLARGTSRTFSYEQYF	TGTGCCAGCAGCTTAGCTCGCGGGACTAGCCGAACTTTCTCGTACGAGCAGTACTTC
TRBV28	TRBJ1-2	.	once	CATLNGGTAVKGYTF	TGTGCCACCTTAAACGGAGGGACGGCAGTTAAAGGCTACACCTTC
TRBV7-8	TRBJ2-2	.	many	CASSLVGATGELFF	TGTGCCAGCAGCTTAGTGGGGGCCACCGGGGAGCTGTTTTTT
TRBV19	TRBJ2-5	.	.	CASSILLGVQETQYF	TGTGCCAGTAGTATCCTACTCGGGGTCCAAGAGACCCAGTACTTC
TRBV10-2	TRBJ2-7	TRBD2	.	CASSVLAGGSYEQYF	TGCGCCAGCAGTGTACTAGCGGGAGGGTCCTACGAGCAGTACTTC
TRBV11-2	TRBJ2-7	.	.	CASSLVFGGEQYF	TGTGCCAGCAGCTTAGTTTTCGGGGGCGAGCAGTACTTC
TRBV11-3	TRBJ1-1	.	.	CASSLTGNTEAFF	TGTGCCAGCAGCTTGACAGGGAACACTGAAGCTTTCTTT
TRBV2	TRBJ1-2	TRBD1	.	CASSRQGDGYGYTF	TGTGCCAGCAGCAGGCAGGGGGACGGCTATGGCTACACCTTC
TRBV10-2	TRBJ2-1	TRBD2	.	CASGRLAGDNEQFF	TGCGCCAGCGGAAGACTAGCGGGGGACAATGAGCAGTTCTTC
TRBV27	TRBJ2-7	TRBD1	.	CASSLRVGTDYDSYEQYF	TGTGCCAGCAGTTTAAGGGTAGGGACAGACTACGACTCCTACGAGCAGTACTTC
TRBV5-5	TRBJ1-2	.	.	CASSLALRDNYGYTF	TGTGCCAGCAGCTTGGCTCTCAGGGATAACTATGGCTACACCTTC
TRBV7-3	TRBJ1-2	.	.	CASSRLGGMGYTF	TGTGCCAGCAGCCGACTCGGAGGTATGGGCTACACCTTC
TRBV4-3	TRBJ1-2	TRBD1	.	CASSLVGTGVGSYTF	TGCGCCAGCAGCCTCGTCGGAACAGGGGTGGGAAGCTACACCTTC
TRBV18	TRBJ2-5	.	.	CASSRSRGKETQYF	TGTGCCAGCTCACGCAGCCGGGGAAAAGAGACCCAGTACTTC
TRBV7-9	TRBJ1-2	TRBD1	once	CASTSYRDRVLGGYTF	TGTGCCAGCACCTCCTACCGGGACAGGGTTCTTGGTGGCTACACCTTC
TRBV18	TRBJ2-2	TRBD2	few	CASSLAGNTGELFF	TGTGCCAGCTCGTTAGCGGGGAACACCGGGGAGCTGTTTTTT
TRBV7-2	TRBJ2-3	TRBD2	once	CASSLGLAGVEQYF	TGTGCCAGCAGCTTAGGACTAGCGGGAGTTGAGCAGTATTTT
TRBV6-2/TRBV6-3	TRBJ2-1	TRBD1	.	CASSYSGQKIDNEQFF	TGTGCCAGCAGTTACTCGGGACAGAAAATCGACAATGAGCAGTTCTTC
TRBV4-1	TRBJ1-4	.	few	CASSQDPGGRGGEKLFF	TGCGCCAGCAGCCAAGATCCGGGGGGCCGGGGAGGGGAAAAACTGTTTTTT
TRBV5-1	TRBJ2-1	TRBD2	.	CASSGGPPSNEQFF	TGCGCCAGCTCGGGGGGGCCTCCGTCCAATGAGCAGTTCTTC
TRBV4-1	TRBJ2-3	TRBD2	.	CASSQLRLAGVGDTQYF	TGCGCCAGCAGCCAACTGAGACTAGCGGGAGTAGGGGATACGCAGTATTTT
TRBV4-3	TRBJ2-5	TRBD1	.	CASSQDPGTEETQYF	TGCGCCAGCAGCCAAGATCCCGGGACAGAAGAGACCCAGTACTTC
TRBV3-1/TRBV3-2	TRBJ1-5	TRBD1	.	CASSEQGRGQPQHF	TGTGCCAGCAGTGAACAGGGGCGCGGTCAGCCCCAGCATTTT
TRBV5-1	TRBJ2-2	TRBD1	.	CASSLAGPGGSGELFF	TGCGCCAGCAGCTTGGCCGGGCCAGGGGGTTCCGGGGAGCTGTTTTTT
TRBV5-8	TRBJ2-1	TRBD1	.	CASSLEGTGLYNEQFF	TGTGCCAGCAGCTTGGAAGGGACAGGGTTATACAATGAGCAGTTCTTC
TRBV28	TRBJ1-1	TRBD1	.	CASRGTGTTEAFF	TGTGCCAGCAGGGGGACAGGGACGACTGAAGCTTTCTTT
TRBV18	TRBJ1-4	TRBD1	.	CASSPPTGWDEKLFF	TGTGCCAGCTCACCCCCGACAGGGTGGGATGAAAAACTGTTTTTT
TRBV7-9	TRBJ2-1	.	many	CASSVWTSSGGSDEQFF	TGTGCCAGCAGCGTTTGGACGTCAAGTGGGGGCTCGGATGAGCAGTTCTTC
TRBV7-9	TRBJ2-2	TRBD1	.	CASSQTGGGTGELFF	TGTGCCAGCAGCCAGACAGGGGGCGGAACCGGGGAGCTGTTTTTT
TRBV19	TRBJ2-3	TRBD1	.	CASSKATGGLVADTQYF	TGTGCCAGTAGTAAAGCGACAGGGGGGTTAGTGGCAGATACGCAGTATTTT
TRBV27	TRBJ2-1	TRBD2	.	CASIKVVGSSGSYEQFF	TGTGCCAGCATCAAAGTGGTCGGGTCTAGCGGGAGCTATGAGCAGTTCTTC
TRBV5-4	TRBJ2-2	TRBD2	.	CASSLYASGSITGELFF	TGTGCCAGCAGCTTGTACGCTAGCGGGAGTATCACCGGGGAGCTGTTTTTT
TRBV3-1/TRBV3-2	TRBJ2-1	TRBD2	.	CASSLRGTAGYYNEQFF	TGTGCCAGCAGCTTAAGGGGCACAGCGGGATACTACAATGAGCAGTTCTTC
TRBV19	TRBJ2-5	TRBD1	.	CASSIELGTGGVKETQYF	TGTGCCAGTAGTATAGAATTGGGGACAGGGGGCGTAAAAGAGACCCAGTACTTC
TRBV5-5	TRBJ1-5	.	.	CASSWGGNQPQHF	TGTGCCAGCAGCTGGGGGGGGAACCAGCCCCAGCATTTT
TRBV10-2	TRBJ1-1	.	once	CASSDWQSNTEAFF	TGCGCCAGCAGTGACTGGCAGTCGAACACTGAAGCTTTCTTT
TRBV5-4	TRBJ2-5	.	.	CASSHPAVETQYF	TGTGCCAGCAGCCACCCAGCGGTGGAGACCCAGTACTTC
TRBV24-1	TRBJ2-1	TRBD2	.	CATSDSGRGPIGDEQFF	TGTGCCACCAGTGATTCCGGGAGGGGCCCTATAGGAGATGAGCAGTTCTTC
TRBV18	TRBJ2-1	TRBD2	.	CASSPGLAGYNEQFF	TGTGCCAGCTCACCCGGACTAGCGGGATACAATGAGCAGTTCTTC
TRBV28	TRBJ1-6	TRBD1	.	CASSFPTGGGNSPLHF	TGTGCCAGCAGTTTCCCGACAGGGGGAGGGAATTCACCCCTCCACTTT
TRBV7-9	TRBJ1-3	.	.	CASSLKGGNTIYF	TGTGCCAGCAGCTTAAAGGGGGGAAACACCATATATTTT